These 5 T cell receptor beta chains share one sample of origin, sequenced in a study of OX40 agonist ivuxolimab in advanced cancers. Library preparation was by the immunoSEQ multiplex PCR assay. TCRdb re-hosts the immuneACCESS table, in-frame sequences only. Its copies lack some clones; in the studies checked, an unresolved V gene accounts for under half of them, and the cause for the rest is not known. This sample is represented by about 49,000 clones; around 84% of them were singletons. Jointly, the top ten make up about a fifth of the sample. The material was CD4+ or CD8+ T cells sorted from blood, obtained in a trial of the OX40 agonist ivuxolimab. The receptors here all came from an adult with an advanced solid tumor such as melanoma, head and neck, liver or kidney cancer.

The chain is built from TRBV19 and TRBJ2-3, with 8 bases aligning to TRBD2. V lost 3 bases and J lost 2; bases outside the gene matches: 4. CDR3 length: 15 amino acids. In germline, CDR1 is LNHDA, CDR2 SQIVND (reference sequence). DNA of the CDR3: TGTGCCAGTAGTATCGGGGGGGGTCTCACAGATACGCAGTATTTT. This gives the protein CASSIGGGLTDTQYF.

V usage is TRBV19 and J usage is TRBJ2-7, with D uncertain. Trimming pared 3 bases from V and 0 bases from J, leaving 27 bases between. The CDR3 is 20 amino acids. Germline values: CDR1 LNHDA, CDR2 SQIVND (reference sequence). The CDR3 bases are TGTGCCAGTAGTATGATATCCCATCAGGAACAGAAAAAAAGCTCCTACGAGCAGTACTTC. Protein sequence: CASSMISHQEQKKSSYEQYF.

The chain combines TRBV4-3 with TRBJ2-1; D is ambiguous. This CDR3 is built from 15 residues. CDR1 LGHNA and CDR2 YSLEER come from the germline V gene. Trimming took 4 bases from V and 7 from J, leaving 17 bases between them. CDR3 DNA sequence: TGCGCCAGCAGCCCAACGTTATTGACTGGGAATGAGCAGTTCTTC. Translation gives CASSPTLLTGNEQFF.

With regard to this clone: This sample also contains other DNA sequences that code for the same CDR3. The chain carries TRBV11-2 and TRBJ2-3, with 12 bases lining up with TRBD2. This CDR3 contains 16 residues. Germline loops: CDR1 SGHAT, CDR2 FQNNGV. V gave up 5 bases and J gave up 3 bases; unmatched junction bases: 6. In DNA, the CDR3 is TGTGCCAGCAGCCCAACTAGCGGGGGGTGGACAGATACGCAGTATTTT. Translating gives CASSPTSGGWTDTQYF.

CDR3: CASSFVGGYNEQFF. CDR3 bases: TGTGCCAGCAGTTTTGTAGGGGGCTACAATGAGCAGTTCTTC. The chain employs TRBV27 and TRBJ2-1, with D possibly matching TRBD1 (6 bases). Trimming took 3 bases from V and 3 from J, leaving 9 bases between them. Germline loops: CDR1 MNHEY, CDR2 SMNVEV (reference sequence). The CDR3 loop spans 14 amino acids.